The 16 T cell receptor beta chains below come from one sample, sequenced in a study of metastatic and nonmetastatic thyroid tumors. Each patient came to thyroid surgery without any prior treatment (of any kind). Through MiXCR, TCRdb re-clonotyped the PCR reads. This table holds roughly 30,000 clones, 3.5% to 4% found once. The sample taken for sequencing was blood. All receptors come from a male donor with papillary thyroid cancer or a benign thyroid nodule (not recorded which). Some clones in this sample may be carry-over from other donors' samples.

The chain recombines TRBV2 with TRBJ2-7; D unclear. The CDR3 runs 15 residues. The V gene's germline CDR1 is SNHLY and CDR2 FYNNEI. With 6 bases removed from V and 0 bases from J, the gap between germline ends came to 15 bases. The CDR3 bases are TGTGCCAGCAGAATACAGAGGCGCCGCTCCTACGAGCAGTACTTC. It is translated as CASRIQRRRSYEQYF.

This clone turned up a few times. The rearrangement uses TRBV5-1 and TRBJ2-3; 9 positions agree with TRBD1. V gave up 4 bases and J gave up 4 bases; unmatched junction bases: 7. CDR3 length: 15 amino acids. CDR1 and CDR2 (germline): SGHRS, YFSETQ. CDR3 DNA sequence: TGCGCCAGCAGCCACGGGACAGGGAGGGCAGATACGCAGTATTTT. It codes for CASSHGTGRADTQYF.

This clone was recorded many times. CDR3 DNA: TGCAGCGTTGAAGAGGCAGGGACAGTCGACAATGAGCAGTTCTTC. Its translation is CSVEEAGTVDNEQFF. This chain uses TRBV29-1 with TRBJ2-1, with 7 bases fitting TRBD1. The CDR3 is made up of 15 amino acids. The germline V gene has CDR1 SQVTM and CDR2 ANQGSEA. Trimming at V came to 0 bases and at J to 5 bases, leaving 7 bases not matched to a gene.

On this clone: One base away lies a much larger clone, so this may be a sequencing read error. The CDR3 region has the DNA TGTGCCAGTAGTATGACACACATAGGACTTAGGGGCGTCTACACCTTC. This gives the protein CASSMTHIGLRGVYTF. The chain carries TRBV19 and TRBJ1-2, with D perhaps matching TRBD1 (5 bases). The CDR3 covers 16 residues. V shed 3 bases and J shed 10 bases, with 24 bases lying between them. Germline CDR1 reads LNHDA; CDR2 reads SQIVND (reference sequence).

The chain is built from TRBV7-9 and TRBJ1-2; 7 bases are shared with TRBD1. This CDR3 is built from 14 residues. Germline V lookup: CDR1 SEHNR, CDR2 FQNEAQ (reference sequence). Trimming removed 5 bases from V and 1 base from J; junction bases left unmatched: 4. CDR3 sequence reads: CASSPDRSNYGYTF. The CDR3 DNA follows: TGTGCCAGCAGCCCGGACAGGAGTAACTATGGCTACACCTTC.

In its sample, this clone was seen many times. The genes are TRBV28 and TRBJ1-5; D gene uncertain. CDR1 and CDR2 (germline): MDHEN, SYDVKM. The CDR3 totals 15 residues. Trimming pared 5 bases from V and 6 bases from J, leaving 17 bases between. This CDR3 reads CASSTRRERGQPQHF. In nucleotides, the CDR3 is TGTGCCAGCAGTACGAGGAGGGAACGCGGTCAGCCCCAGCATTTT. Variable domain in full (rest from reference TRBV28 and TRBJ1-5): DVKVTQSSRYLVKRTGEKVFLECVQDMDHENMFWYRQDPGLGLRLIYFSYDVKMKEKGDIPEGYSVSREKKERFSLILESASTNQTSMYLCASSTRRERGQPQHFGDGTRLSIL.

The chain recombines TRBV6-4 with TRBJ2-2; 8 nucleotides agree with TRBD1. The CDR3 loop spans 14 amino acids. V was pared by 4 bases and J by 5 bases, with 3 bases of the junction left unmatched. CDR1 and CDR2 (germline): MRHNA, SNTAGT. This CDR3 is CASSGDRTTGELFF. CDR3 in DNA: TGTGCCAGCAGTGGGGACAGGACTACCGGGGAGCTGTTTTTT.

Only a few counts were recorded for this clone. A much more abundant neighbour one base away suggests this may be a read error. The chain is built from TRBV7-9 and TRBJ2-2, with D possibly being TRBD1 or TRBD2 (5 bases each). The CDR3 is made up of 12 amino acids. The germline CDR1 and CDR2 sequences are SEHNR and FQNEAQ (reference sequence). Here the CDR3 DNA reads TGTGCCACCGAGGGGTGCACCGGGGAGCTGGTTTTT. Its translation: CATEGCTGELVF.

This clone was detected ten times or more. The chain couples TRBV20-1 to TRBJ1-1; 7 positions agree with TRBD1. The trim removed 1 base at V and 4 bases at J, leaving 3 bases unmatched. Germline CDR1 DFQATT, CDR2 SNEGSKA (reference sequence). This CDR3 comprises 13 residues. Here the CDR3 reads CSARVPGGTEAFF. CDR3 sequence (DNA): TGCAGTGCTAGAGTTCCAGGGGGCACTGAAGCTTTCTTT.

CDR3 sequence reads: CAWTPDRAAEAFF. CDR3 in DNA: TGTGCCTGGACCCCGGACAGGGCAGCTGAAGCTTTCTTT. The chain has TRBV30 and TRBJ1-1; the match to TRBD1 covers 8 bases. Germline assignment: CDR1 GTSNPN and CDR2 SVGIG (reference sequence). The ends lost 4 bases at V and 6 bases at J; junction bases unmatched: 7. The CDR3 spans 13 residues.

In this sample, this clone turned up a few times. A junction boundary mismatches the germline segment, possibly from a read error. The rearrangement uses TRBV6-1 and TRBJ1-2, with TRBD1 identical over 9 bases. The CDR3 totals 14 residues. The germline V gene has CDR1 MNHNS and CDR2 SASEGT. The CDR3 bases are TGTGCCGGCAGCCCCGACAGGGGGAACTATGGCTACACCTTC. Translating gives CAGSPDRGNYGYTF.

This chain joins TRBV11-2 and TRBJ2-2; D call uncertain. V lost 0 bases and J 3 bases, leaving 11 bases between the germline ends. The CDR3 has 16 amino acids. CDR1 SGHAT and CDR2 FQNNGV come from the germline V gene. The CDR3 bases are TGTGCCAGCAGCTTAGAGTGGGATTCCTACACCGGGGAGCTGTTTTTT. Protein: CASSLEWDSYTGELFF.

Regarding this clone: The same CDR3 is also encoded by other DNA sequences in this sample. This chain connects TRBV19 to TRBJ1-1; D is perhaps TRBD1 (5 bases). The CDR3 extends over 11 amino acids. CDR1 and CDR2 (germline): LNHDA, SQIVND (reference sequence). The V and J ends lost 3 bases and 11 bases respectively, with 10 bases between them. Here the CDR3 reads CASSIGAGAFF. DNA for the CDR3: TGTGCCAGTAGTATTGGGGCTGGGGCTTTCTTT.

This clone occurred many times. This rearrangement joins TRBV14 to TRBJ2-7; no definite D call. V was clipped by 4 bases and J by 3 bases, with 10 bases between them. The germline CDR1 and CDR2 sequences are SGHDN and FVKESK. This CDR3 comprises 13 residues. This CDR3 is CASSPTTLYEQYF. The CDR3 DNA reads as TGTGCCAGCAGCCCGACGACTCTCTACGAGCAGTACTTC.

This clone has just a few counts. The V call is TRBV6-1, the J call TRBJ2-7; TRBD1 agrees at 10 bases. J gave up 4 bases and V 4 bases, and 7 bases lay outside the gene matches. CDR1 is MNHNS and CDR2 is SASEGT in the germline V gene. This CDR3 comprises 15 residues. The CDR3 reads CASSGRDRGRYEQYF. CDR3 bases: TGTGCCAGCAGTGGGCGGGACAGGGGTCGATACGAGCAGTACTTC.

This clone has ten or more counts. The chain employs TRBV20-1 and TRBJ1-1; no firm D call. Germline lookup yields CDR1 DFQATT and CDR2 SNEGSKA (reference sequence). This CDR3 comprises 10 residues. The CDR3 sequence is CRGLGSEAFF. Written as DNA, the CDR3 is TGCAGGGGCCTGGGCAGTGAAGCTTTCTTT.